A selection of T cell receptor beta chains follows, all from one sample in a study of T cell repertoires in ileal Crohn's disease. The repertoire was sequenced with immunoSEQ multiplex PCR; TCRdb's copy has only in-frame clones and lacks some. The table lists around 7,700 clones, 75% to 85% of them singletons. The sequenced material came from ileal tissue. These receptors all come from an adult with Crohn's disease. CDR3s include the opening cysteine and the closing phenylalanine or tryptophan. D genes are given only for firm matches. Clone size is shown for a subset of rows, as once, few, many or a class of expanded clone.

CASTGREETQYF,TGTGCCAGCACGGGGAGAGAAGAGACCCAGTACTTC,few,-,TRBV6-6,TRBJ2-5
CASSQDGSGRAYEQYF,TGCGCCAGCAGCCAAGATGGTAGCGGGAGGGCCTACGAGCAGTACTTC,once,TRBD2,TRBV4-1,TRBJ2-7
CASSQQPQTGGRGNQPQHF,TGCGCCAGCAGCCAACAACCCCAGACAGGGGGTCGGGGCAATCAGCCCCAGCATTTT,few,TRBD1,TRBV4-1,TRBJ1-5
CASSLDGAGTTEAFF,TGTGCCAGCAGCTTAGATGGGGCAGGAACCACTGAAGCTTTCTTT,-,-,TRBV11-3,TRBJ1-1
CASSQDKTTQVLTDTQYF,TGTGCCAGCAGCCAAGATAAAACTACCCAAGTCCTCACAGATACGCAGTATTTT,-,-,TRBV4-2,TRBJ2-3
CASQGPPSTGVPYEQYF,TGTGCCAGCCAGGGGCCCCCGTCGACAGGGGTCCCCTACGAGCAGTACTTC,few,TRBD1,TRBV11-3,TRBJ2-7
CASSPSRGRELFF,TGTGCCAGCTCACCTTCCAGGGGTCGGGAGCTGTTTTTT,-,-,TRBV18,TRBJ2-2
CASSFGGLTGANVLTF,TGCGCCAGCAGCTTTGGGGGACTTACTGGGGCCAACGTCCTGACTTTC,-,-,TRBV5-1,TRBJ2-6
CASSARTEEETQYF,TGTGCCAGCAGCGCCCGGACAGAGGAAGAGACCCAGTACTTC,once,-,TRBV9,TRBJ2-5
CASRSVTEAFF,TGTGCCAGCAGGTCGGTCACTGAAGCTTTCTTT,-,-,TRBV6-1,TRBJ1-1
CATSKRGFQPQHF,TGTGCCACCAGCAAGCGGGGGTTCCAGCCCCAGCATTTT,-,-,TRBV15,TRBJ1-5
CASSLASGLETQYF,TGTGCCAGCAGCTTGGCTAGCGGTCTCGAGACCCAGTACTTC,-,TRBD2,TRBV7-8,TRBJ2-5
CASSPRPSTNEKLFF,TGTGCCAGCAGCCCCCGTCCCTCAACTAATGAAAAACTGTTTTTT,-,-,TRBV11-3,TRBJ1-4
CASSGAGGGGETQYF,TGTGCCAGTAGTGGAGCGGGAGGGGGTGGAGAGACCCAGTACTTC,-,TRBD2,TRBV19,TRBJ2-5
CASSLYGSSEGYNEQFF,TGCGCCAGCAGCCTGTATGGATCCTCGGAGGGTTACAATGAGCAGTTCTTC,-,-,TRBV5-1,TRBJ2-1
CASSSGSGTYNEQFF,TGCGCCAGCAGCTCCGGGAGCGGTACCTACAATGAGCAGTTCTTC,few,-,TRBV5-1,TRBJ2-1
CASSLVGGQETQYF,TGTGCCAGCAGCTTAGTTGGCGGCCAAGAGACCCAGTACTTC,-,-,TRBV7-8,TRBJ2-5
CASSLGQATDTQYF,TGTGCCAGCAGCTTAGGACAGGCCACAGATACGCAGTATTTT,-,TRBD1,TRBV5-6,TRBJ2-3
CASSSPAGSGGELFF,TGTGCCAGCAGTTCCCCCGCAGGGTCCGGCGGGGAGCTGTTTTTT,-,-,TRBV6-1,TRBJ2-2
CASRKDPGQLKAFF,TGTGCCAGCAGAAAGGACCCAGGACAGCTAAAAGCTTTCTTT,-,-,TRBV2,TRBJ1-1
CASRRQGSYEQYF,TGTGCCAGCAGAAGACAGGGATCCTACGAGCAGTACTTC,-,TRBD1,TRBV2,TRBJ2-7